A selection of T cell receptor beta chains follows, all from one sample in a study of STAT5B mutations in CD4+ large granular lymphocyte leukemia. Sequencing used immunoSEQ multiplex PCR; TCRdb keeps in-frame clones, though not all of them. The sample lists about 40,000 clones; roughly 80% were seen once. The sequencing sample was made of CD4+ T cells from blood buffy coats. These receptors were obtained from a human donor in good health. Each CDR3 is given with its conserved first and last residue. The order of the fields is D gene, clone size, J gene, V gene, CDR3 protein, CDR3 DNA. D genes are given only for firm matches. Size is stated for part of the rows, as once, few or many counts, or as a class when the clone is expanded.

d_call: TRBD1; clone_size: NA; j_call: TRBJ2-1; v_call: TRBV7-2; cdr3_aa: CASRLGQGAYNEQFF; cdr3_nt: TGTGCCAGCAGATTAGGACAGGGGGCCTACAATGAGCAGTTCTTC
d_call: NA; clone_size: NA; j_call: TRBJ2-3; v_call: TRBV4-2; cdr3_aa: CASSQAGDTQYF; cdr3_nt: TGTGCCAGCAGCCAAGCTGGGGATACGCAGTATTTT
d_call: NA; clone_size: NA; j_call: TRBJ1-5; v_call: TRBV6-5; cdr3_aa: CASRRDPLDQPQHF; cdr3_nt: TGTGCCAGCAGAAGAGACCCCCTGGATCAGCCCCAGCATTTT
d_call: TRBD1; clone_size: NA; j_call: TRBJ1-2; v_call: TRBV5-1; cdr3_aa: CASRQLSTGATNYGYTF; cdr3_nt: TGCGCCAGCAGACAACTATCGACAGGGGCGACCAACTATGGCTACACCTTC
d_call: NA; clone_size: NA; j_call: TRBJ2-2; v_call: TRBV19; cdr3_aa: CASTIRLTALNTGELFF; cdr3_nt: TGTGCCAGTACCATACGACTGACAGCCTTGAACACCGGGGAGCTGTTTTTT
d_call: TRBD2; clone_size: NA; j_call: TRBJ2-3; v_call: TRBV4-3; cdr3_aa: CASSQGGGGAEMYTQYF; cdr3_nt: TGCGCCAGCAGCCAAGGGGGCGGGGGGGCCGAGATGTATACGCAGTATTTT
d_call: NA; clone_size: NA; j_call: TRBJ2-1; v_call: TRBV5-6; cdr3_aa: CASSLVKEQFF; cdr3_nt: TGTGCCAGCAGCTTGGTAAAGGAGCAGTTCTTC
d_call: TRBD2; clone_size: NA; j_call: TRBJ2-5; v_call: TRBV7-2; cdr3_aa: CASSLVGLAGGQETQYF; cdr3_nt: TGTGCCAGCAGCTTAGTCGGACTAGCGGGGGGGCAAGAGACCCAGTACTTC
d_call: NA; clone_size: NA; j_call: TRBJ2-5; v_call: TRBV30; cdr3_aa: CASSGTQETQYF; cdr3_nt: TGTGCCTCGTCCGGGACCCAAGAGACCCAGTACTTC
d_call: TRBD1; clone_size: NA; j_call: TRBJ2-1; v_call: TRBV12-5; cdr3_aa: CASGRGQGPYNEQFF; cdr3_nt: TGTGCTAGTGGCCGGGGACAGGGGCCCTACAATGAGCAGTTCTTC
d_call: NA; clone_size: NA; j_call: TRBJ1-4; v_call: TRBV7-8; cdr3_aa: CASSVLTATNEKLFF; cdr3_nt: TGTGCCAGCAGCGTCCTGACAGCAACTAATGAAAAACTGTTTTTT
d_call: NA; clone_size: NA; j_call: TRBJ2-5; v_call: TRBV30; cdr3_aa: CAWSNGFGGETQYF; cdr3_nt: TGTGCCTGGAGTAATGGTTTCGGGGGAGAGACCCAGTACTTC
d_call: NA; clone_size: NA; j_call: TRBJ1-2; v_call: TRBV10-3; cdr3_aa: CAISANGVGGYTF; cdr3_nt: TGTGCCATCAGCGCCAACGGGGTGGGTGGCTACACCTTC
d_call: NA; clone_size: NA; j_call: TRBJ2-1; v_call: TRBV5-4; cdr3_aa: CASSGSGRGDEQFF; cdr3_nt: TGTGCCAGCAGCGGGAGTGGCAGGGGGGATGAGCAGTTCTTC
d_call: NA; clone_size: few; j_call: TRBJ1-2; v_call: TRBV5-1; cdr3_aa: CASSLDGQTRDGYTF; cdr3_nt: TGCGCCAGCAGCTTGGATGGTCAGACTCGGGATGGCTACACCTTC
d_call: TRBD1; clone_size: NA; j_call: TRBJ1-6; v_call: TRBV4-3; cdr3_aa: CASSHVTGTGHSPLHF; cdr3_nt: TGCGCCAGCAGCCACGTAACCGGGACAGGCCACTCACCCCTCCACTTT
d_call: NA; clone_size: NA; j_call: TRBJ1-2; v_call: TRBV29-1; cdr3_aa: CSVGSDGYTF; cdr3_nt: TGCAGCGTTGGTAGTGATGGCTACACCTTC
d_call: NA; clone_size: NA; j_call: TRBJ2-5; v_call: TRBV2; cdr3_aa: CASSVQGPQETQYF; cdr3_nt: TGTGCCAGCAGTGTCCAGGGGCCTCAAGAGACCCAGTACTTC
d_call: NA; clone_size: NA; j_call: TRBJ2-5; v_call: TRBV7-9; cdr3_aa: CAIRLGGVAADQETQYF; cdr3_nt: TGTGCCATCCGCCTGGGTGGGGTAGCGGCTGACCAAGAGACCCAGTACTTC
d_call: NA; clone_size: few; j_call: TRBJ2-7; v_call: TRBV6-6; cdr3_aa: CASSTRPAYEQYF; cdr3_nt: TGTGCCAGCAGTACAAGACCGGCCTACGAGCAGTACTTC
d_call: NA; clone_size: NA; j_call: TRBJ1-1; v_call: TRBV21-1; cdr3_aa: CASSKKDRLIDLHTEAFF; cdr3_nt: TGTGCCAGCAGCAAAAAGGACAGGCTGATCGATTTGCACACTGAAGCTTTCTTT
d_call: NA; clone_size: NA; j_call: TRBJ1-2; v_call: TRBV14; cdr3_aa: CASSQTVGYGYTF; cdr3_nt: TGTGCCAGCAGCCAGACGGTTGGATATGGCTACACCTTC
d_call: NA; clone_size: NA; j_call: TRBJ1-1; v_call: TRBV7-9; cdr3_aa: CASSSPGSATEAFF; cdr3_nt: TGTGCCAGCAGCTCACCAGGGTCGGCGACTGAAGCTTTCTTT
d_call: NA; clone_size: NA; j_call: TRBJ1-2; v_call: TRBV14; cdr3_aa: CASSHTGRVNYGYTF; cdr3_nt: TGTGCCAGCAGCCATACAGGGCGGGTTAACTATGGCTACACCTTC
d_call: NA; clone_size: NA; j_call: TRBJ2-5; v_call: TRBV6-1; cdr3_aa: CASTSQGRQETQYF; cdr3_nt: TGTGCCAGCACCTCACAGGGGAGGCAAGAGACCCAGTACTTC
d_call: TRBD1; clone_size: NA; j_call: TRBJ1-2; v_call: TRBV11-2; cdr3_aa: CASSSQGADGYTF; cdr3_nt: TGTGCCAGCAGCTCTCAGGGGGCGGATGGCTACACCTTC